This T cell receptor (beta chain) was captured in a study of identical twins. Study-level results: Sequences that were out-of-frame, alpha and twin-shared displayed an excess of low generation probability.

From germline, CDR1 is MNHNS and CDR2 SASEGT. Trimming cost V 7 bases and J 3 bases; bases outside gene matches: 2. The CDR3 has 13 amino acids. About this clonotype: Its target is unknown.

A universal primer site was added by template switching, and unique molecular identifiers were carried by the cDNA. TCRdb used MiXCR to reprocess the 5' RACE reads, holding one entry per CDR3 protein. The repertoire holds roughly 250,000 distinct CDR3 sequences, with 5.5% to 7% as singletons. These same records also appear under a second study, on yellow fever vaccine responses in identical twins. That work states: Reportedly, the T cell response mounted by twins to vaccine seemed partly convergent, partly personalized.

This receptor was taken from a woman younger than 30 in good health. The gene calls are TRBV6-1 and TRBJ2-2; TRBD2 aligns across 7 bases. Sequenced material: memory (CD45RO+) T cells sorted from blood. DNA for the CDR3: TGTGCCAGCACCGCGGGAGACACCGGGGAGCTGTTTTTT. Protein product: CASTAGDTGELFF.